In its sample, the clone carrying this T cell receptor beta chain was seen many times. This sample was taken from a study of T-cell reconstitution after alpha-beta-depleted transplantation in children. V dropped 0 bases and J dropped 2 bases, with 10 bases sitting between them. The CDR3 runs 15 residues. The V gene's germline CDR1 is MNHEY and CDR2 SVGAGI. A library of TCRbeta sequences, prepared with unique molecular identifiers, was generated. A single record per CDR3 protein comes from TCRdb applying MiXCR to the PCR reads. The table includes hundreds of thousands of distinct CDR3 sequences, about 12% detected once.

The chain recombines TRBV6-5 with TRBJ1-2; tentative D call: TRBD1 (5 bases). This receptor was identified in a human donor who donated a stem cell graft to a child with acute lymphoblastic leukemia. The specimen was PBMCs from the stem cell graft donor, collected from the stem cell graft. CDR3 sequence (DNA): TGTGCCAGCAGTTACTCGATTTCAGGGAACTATGGCTACACCTTC. Its translation: CASSYSISGNYGYTF.